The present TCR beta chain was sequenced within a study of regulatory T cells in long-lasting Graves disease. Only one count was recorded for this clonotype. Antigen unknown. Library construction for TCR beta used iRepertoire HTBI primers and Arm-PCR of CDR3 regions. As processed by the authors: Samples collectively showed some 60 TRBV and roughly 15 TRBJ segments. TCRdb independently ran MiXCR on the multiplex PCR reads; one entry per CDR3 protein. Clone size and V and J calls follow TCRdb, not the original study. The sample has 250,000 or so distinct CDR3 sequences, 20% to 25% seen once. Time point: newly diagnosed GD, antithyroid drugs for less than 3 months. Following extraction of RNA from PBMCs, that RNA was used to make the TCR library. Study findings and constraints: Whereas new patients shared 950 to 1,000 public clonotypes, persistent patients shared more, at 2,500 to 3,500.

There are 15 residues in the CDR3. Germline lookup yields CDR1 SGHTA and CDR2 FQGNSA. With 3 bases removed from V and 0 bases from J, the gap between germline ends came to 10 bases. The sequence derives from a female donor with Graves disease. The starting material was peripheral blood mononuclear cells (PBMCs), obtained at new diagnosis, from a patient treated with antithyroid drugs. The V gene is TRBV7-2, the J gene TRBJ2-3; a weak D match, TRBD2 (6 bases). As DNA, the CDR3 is TGTGCCAGCAGCTTGTGGGGGGATAGCACAGATACGCAGTATTTT. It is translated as CASSLWGDSTDTQYF.